This entry lists 30 T cell receptor beta chains sequenced from one sample in a study of graft-versus-host responses after intestinal transplantation. Sequenced by immunoSEQ multiplex PCR; TCRdb stores in-frame clones only, minus some. The sample carries about 37,000 clones, around 87% recorded once. Graft specimens yielded both intraepithelial and lamina propria lymphocytes. Material: ileum tissue, obtained 200 to 210 days after intestinal transplant. The receptors derive from a human patient who received an intestinal transplant, so some T cells may come from the graft donor.

The rearrangement links TRBV4-1 to TRBJ1-5, with D possibly being TRBD1 (5 bases). V dropped 2 bases and J dropped 2 bases, with 13 bases sitting between them. Germline V lookup: CDR1 MGHRA, CDR2 YSYEKL. The CDR3 has 16 amino acids. The CDR3 nucleotides read TGCGCCAGCAGCCAAACCAGGGTGGGGGGCAATCAGCCCCAGCATTTT. Encoded protein: CASSQTRVGGNQPQHF.

In DNA, the CDR3 is TGTGCCAGCAGTTGGTTTCTCACAGGAAAGTTTAACTATGGCTACACCTTC. Protein: CASSWFLTGKFNYGYTF. The chain recombines TRBV28 with TRBJ1-2; TRBD1 is a possible D gene (5 bases). Deletions cut 4 bases from V and 1 base from J, with 19 bases between. The CDR3 spans 17 residues. Germline V gene lookup returns CDR1 MDHEN and CDR2 SYDVKM.

This clone was seen once. This rearrangement joins TRBV5-1 to TRBJ2-2; D perhaps matches TRBD1 (5 bases). CDR3 size: 14 residues. V lost 1 base to trimming and J lost 4 bases, with 8 bases between them. CDR1 is SGHRS, CDR2 YFSETQ, per germline. The CDR3 coding sequence is TGCGCCAGCAGCTTGACAGGCGCCACCGGGGAGCTGTTTTTT. Protein: CASSLTGATGELFF.

The count of this clone is one. The V and J genes are TRBV4-2 and TRBJ2-1, with 9 bases identical to TRBD2. V dropped 1 base and J dropped 2; count of bases not matched to a gene: 6. CDR3 size: 17 residues. The germline V gene encodes CDR1 LGHNA and CDR2 YNFKEQ. DNA for the CDR3: TGTGCCAGCAGCCAAGGGCTCAGCGGGGGGACCTACAATGAGCAGTTCTTC. This gives the protein CASSQGLSGGTYNEQFF.

The chain has TRBV11-2 and TRBJ2-3, with D unresolved. V was pared by 3 bases and J by 5 bases, with 6 bases between. CDR3 length: 12 amino acids. CDR1 and CDR2 from the germline V gene are SGHAT and FQNNGV. The CDR3: CASSFLRDTQYF. CDR3 nucleotides: TGTGCCAGCAGCTTCCTACGAGATACGCAGTATTTT.

V and J are TRBV10-3 and TRBJ2-7, with a tentative D call TRBD2 (6 bases). The CDR3 runs 16 residues. Trimming took 1 base from V and 2 from J, leaving 15 bases between them. Germline assignment: CDR1 ENHRY and CDR2 SYGVKD. CDR3 in DNA: TGTGCCATCAGTGAGTGGGCAGGACTACCCCCCTACGAGCAGTACTTC. It is translated as CAISEWAGLPPYEQYF.

V usage is TRBV27 and J usage is TRBJ2-7; TRBD1 matches at 8 bases. Trimming cost V 4 bases and J 2 bases; bases outside gene matches: 4. CDR3 length: 14 amino acids. In germline, CDR1 is MNHEY, CDR2 SMNVEV (reference sequence). CDR3 in amino acids: CASSSGTGPYEQYF. The CDR3 DNA sequence: TGTGCCAGCAGTTCCGGGACAGGACCCTACGAGCAGTACTTC.

This clone has more than one count but fewer than ten. The V gene is TRBV4-1, the J gene TRBJ1-6; possible D gene TRBD1, 5 bases. Germline-derived CDR1 and CDR2 are MGHRA and YSYEKL. The CDR3 runs to 15 residues. CDR3 sequence (DNA): TGCGCGCACGCAGGGCAGGGAGGGTCTAATTCACCCCTCCACTTT. The encoded protein is CAHAGQGGSNSPLHF.

The V gene is TRBV28, the J gene TRBJ2-7; a possible D gene is TRBD1 (5 bases). Germline V gene sequence: CDR1 MDHEN, CDR2 SYDVKM. CDR3 length equals 15 residues. V was trimmed by 5 bases and J by 0 bases, leaving 14 bases between them. This chain's CDR3 is CASSPRQSSSYEQYF. DNA for the CDR3: TGTGCCAGCAGTCCGAGACAGAGTAGCTCCTACGAGCAGTACTTC. The variable domain in full, completed from reference TRBV28 and TRBJ2-7, reads DVKVTQSSRYLVKRTGEKVFLECVQDMDHENMFWYRQDPGLGLRLIYFSYDVKMKEKGDIPEGYSVSREKKERFSLILESASTNQTSMYLCASSPRQSSSYEQYFGPGTRLTVT.

This sequence joins TRBV27 and TRBJ2-3; 7 bases align to TRBD1. CDR1 is MNHEY, CDR2 SMNVEV, per germline (reference sequence). The length of the CDR3 is 15 residues. The junction had 8 bases not matched to a gene; V was cut back by 5 bases and J by 3 bases. The CDR3 sequence: CASSTPGGLTDTQYF. The CDR3 coding sequence is TGTGCCAGCAGTACCCCAGGGGGATTGACAGATACGCAGTATTTT.

The chain uses TRBV18 and TRBJ1-6; D call uncertain. The V end lost 2 bases, the J end lost 7 bases, and 9 bases lay between the germline ends. Looked up from germline, CDR1 is KGHSH and CDR2 is LQKENI. This CDR3 is built from 14 residues. CDR3 DNA: TGTGCCAGCTCACCAGGCTTAATCAATTCACCCCTCCACTTT. Protein: CASSPGLINSPLHF. Full variable domain (outside the CDR3, taken from reference TRBV18 and TRBJ1-6): NAGVMQNPRHLVRRRGQEARLRCSPMKGHSHVYWYRQLPEEGLKFMVYLQKENIIDESGMPKERFSAEFPKEGPSILRIQQVVRGDSAAYFCASSPGLINSPLHFGNGTRLTVT.

V usage is TRBV13 and J usage is TRBJ2-1, with D hard to call. The V end lost 2 bases, the J end lost 12 bases, and 11 bases lay between the germline ends. This CDR3 region has 12 residues. CDR1 is PRHDT, CDR2 FYEKMQ, per germline (reference sequence). The CDR3 DNA is TGTGCCAGCAGCTTACGAGGAATTAGGCAGTTCTTC. Its translation: CASSLRGIRQFF.

CDR3 region: CASSSAAQGASEPQHF. The CDR3 DNA follows: TGTGCCAGCAGCTCGGCGGCACAGGGCGCATCTGAGCCCCAGCATTTT. V is TRBV7-2 and J is TRBJ1-5, with D perhaps matching TRBD1 (6 bases). CDR1 SGHTA and CDR2 FQGNSA come from the germline V gene. The CDR3 has 16 residues. V gave up 4 bases and J gave up 8 bases, with 21 bases separating them.

The chain joins TRBV7-8 to TRBJ2-1, with TRBD2 identical over 9 bases. CDR1 and CDR2 from the germline V gene are SGHVS and FQNEAQ. The CDR3 has 16 residues. V was clipped by 1 base and J by 5 bases; unmatched bases: 6. CDR3: CASSLDEREDHNEQFF. The CDR3 DNA reads as TGTGCCAGCAGCTTAGACGAGCGGGAGGATCACAATGAGCAGTTCTTC.

The J gene is TRBJ2-1, the V gene TRBV7-9; D is undetermined. V was pared by 0 bases and J by 9 bases, with 6 bases between. Germline V CDR1 and CDR2: SEHNR, FQNEAQ (reference sequence). The CDR3 length is 12 residues. The CDR3 coding sequence is TGTGCCAGCAGCTTAGCCGTCATTGAGCAGTTCTTC. It translates to CASSLAVIEQFF. Full variable domain (outside the CDR3, taken from reference TRBV7-9 and TRBJ2-1): DTGVSQNPRHKITKRGQNVTFRCDPISEHNRLYWYRQTLGQGPEFLTYFQNEAQLEKSRLLSDRFSAERPKGSFSTLEIQRTEQGDSAMYLCASSLAVIEQFFGPGTRLTVL.

This sequence joins TRBV28 and TRBJ2-2, with D hard to call. Germline assignment: CDR1 MDHEN and CDR2 SYDVKM. V lost 7 bases to trimming and J lost 0 bases, with 15 bases between them. The CDR3 extends over 16 amino acids. The CDR3 DNA reads as TGTGCCAGCAACCCCGACCGGCTAGCGAACACCGGGGAGCTGTTTTTT. This translates into CASNPDRLANTGELFF.

The chain has TRBV27 and TRBJ2-7; a weak D match, TRBD1 (5 bases). The CDR3 covers 14 residues. Germline V gene sequence: CDR1 MNHEY, CDR2 SMNVEV (reference sequence). V was pared by 3 bases and J by 3 bases, with 12 bases between. CDR3 sequence reads: CASSFFRAGYEQYF. In nucleotides, the CDR3 is TGTGCCAGCAGTTTCTTCAGGGCCGGCTACGAGCAGTACTTC.

This clone turned up a few times. V and J are TRBV7-9 and TRBJ2-1; 7 nucleotides line up with TRBD2. CDR3 length: 12 residues. Germline-derived CDR1 and CDR2 are SEHNR and FQNEAQ (reference sequence). The junction had 0 bases not matched to a gene; V was cut back by 3 bases and J by 7 bases. The CDR3 DNA reads as TGTGCCAGCAGCTTGCGGGGGAATGAGCAGTTCTTC. This codes for CASSLRGNEQFF.

V is TRBV20-1 and J is TRBJ1-3, with D unresolved. Germline loops: CDR1 DFQATT, CDR2 SNEGSKA (reference sequence). The length of the CDR3 is 11 residues. V was pared by 3 bases and J by 5 bases, with 5 bases between. The DNA of the CDR3 is TGCAGTGCTAGGGGGAGAAACACCATATATTTT. Protein product: CSARGRNTIYF.

The V call is TRBV7-6, the J call TRBJ2-1; D possibly corresponds to TRBD1 (6 bases). Germline V gives CDR1 SGHVS, CDR2 FNYEAQ. V was shortened by 1 base and J by 0 bases, with 19 bases between the two germline ends. CDR3 length: 19 residues. The chain's CDR3 is CASSLGFARDTYSYNEQFF. CDR3 in DNA: TGTGCCAGCAGCTTAGGGTTTGCCAGGGACACCTACTCCTACAATGAGCAGTTCTTC. Looking up the rest from reference TRBV7-6 and TRBJ2-1 gives the full variable domain: GAGVSQSPRYKVTKRGQDVALRCDPISGHVSLYWYRQALGQGPEFLTYFNYEAQQDKSGLPNDRFSAERPEGSISTLTIQRTEQRDSAMYRCASSLGFARDTYSYNEQFFGPGTRLTVL.

CDR3 residues: CAVGRSGQGVYEQYF. As DNA, the CDR3 is TGTGCCGTTGGACGATCGGGACAGGGGGTGTACGAGCAGTACTTC. The rearrangement links TRBV2 to TRBJ2-7, with 11 nucleotides matching TRBD1. Germline-derived CDR1 and CDR2 are SNHLY and FYNNEI. V was pared by 11 bases and J by 4 bases, with 13 bases of the junction left unmatched. The CDR3 has 15 residues.

This rearrangement joins TRBV29-1 to TRBJ1-3; TRBD1 matches 9 bases. The germline gives CDR1 SQVTM, CDR2 ANQGSEA. V lost 8 bases to trimming and J lost 4 bases; unmatched junction nucleotides: 12. The CDR3 consists of 15 residues. CDR3 in amino acids: CSTHRRTGDGNTIYF. The CDR3, as DNA: TGCAGCACCCATCGGAGGACAGGGGACGGAAACACCATATATTTT.

This chain joins TRBV5-4 and TRBJ2-7; 7 positions agree with TRBD2. The CDR3 covers 14 residues. The trim removed 2 bases at V and 3 bases at J, leaving 5 bases unmatched. The germline CDR1 and CDR2 sequences are SGHNT and YYREEE (reference sequence). CDR3 residues: CASSFASGDYEQYF. In DNA, the CDR3 is TGTGCCAGCAGCTTCGCTAGCGGAGACTACGAGCAGTACTTC.

The V call is TRBV18, the J call TRBJ2-3; the D is unclear. The V end lost 2 bases, the J end lost 3 bases, and 12 bases lay between the germline ends. Per germline, CDR1 KGHSH and CDR2 LQKENI. The CDR3 is made up of 15 amino acids. CDR3 residues: CASSPIAPPTDTQYF. The CDR3 nucleotides read TGTGCCAGCTCACCAATCGCCCCCCCTACAGATACGCAGTATTTT.

CDR3 bases: TGTGCCAGCAGCTTAGTTGGGGGACAGGGGGAGACCCAGTACTTC. Its translation: CASSLVGGQGETQYF. V usage is TRBV11-2 and J usage is TRBJ2-5; TRBD1 agrees at 10 bases. The junction had 4 bases not matched to a gene; V was cut back by 1 base and J by 5 bases. Germline V gene lookup returns CDR1 SGHAT and CDR2 FQNNGV. The length of the CDR3 is 15 residues.

This clone was seen just once. The chain is built from TRBV7-9 and TRBJ2-3; unclear D gene. V was trimmed by 2 bases and J by 0 bases, leaving 6 bases between them. The germline CDR1 and CDR2 sequences are SEHNR and FQNEAQ (reference sequence). The CDR3 extends over 14 amino acids. CDR3 sequence reads: CASSLLTSTDTQYF. The CDR3 region has the DNA TGTGCCAGCAGCTTACTGACTAGCACAGATACGCAGTATTTT.

V usage is TRBV6-1 and J usage is TRBJ1-3; the D is unclear. V shed 3 bases and J shed 4 bases, with 10 bases lying between them. Germline CDR1 is MNHNS and CDR2 is SASEGT. CDR3 length: 14 residues. Written as DNA, the CDR3 is TGTGCCAGCAGTGATGTACAGAGGGGAAACACCATATATTTT. Translating gives CASSDVQRGNTIYF.

The V and J genes are TRBV6-1 and TRBJ2-7; 8 bases match TRBD1. CDR1 MNHNS and CDR2 SASEGT come from the germline V gene. The CDR3 has 14 amino acids. The trim removed 6 bases at V and 2 bases at J, leaving 6 bases unmatched. DNA for the CDR3: TGTGCCAGCAGGACCCAGGGACAGGCCTACGAGCAGTACTTC. Translation: CASRTQGQAYEQYF.

This chain uses TRBV5-4 with TRBJ2-7; the D is unclear. Trimming shortened V by 4 bases and J by 0 bases, and 14 bases separated the two germline ends. This CDR3 contains 15 residues. Looked up from germline, CDR1 is SGHNT and CDR2 is YYREEE (reference sequence). This CDR3 reads CASSLDVLSSYEQYF. The DNA of the CDR3 is TGTGCCAGCAGCCTGGACGTGTTGAGCTCCTACGAGCAGTACTTC.

This clone was counted a single time. V gene TRBV5-4 combines with J gene TRBJ2-1; the D is unclear. The CDR3 spans 16 residues. The V and J ends lost 1 base and 0 bases respectively, with 11 bases between them. The V gene's germline CDR1 is SGHNT and CDR2 YYREEE (reference sequence). CDR3 in DNA: TGTGCCAGCAGCTTGACCCGCATGAGCTCCTACAATGAGCAGTTCTTC. Its protein product is CASSLTRMSSYNEQFF.